This TCR beta chain stems from a study of siplizumab effects on memory and regulatory T cells. The germline V and J ends were trimmed by 4 bases and 7 bases, with 4 bases remaining between them. Germline values: CDR1 SGHVS, CDR2 FQNEAQ. This CDR3 is built from 11 residues. Sequencing of each sample assayed 95,000 to 100,000 TCR templates. TCRdb's copy holds only in-frame clones and misses some; the assay was immunoSEQ multiplex PCR. The profile shows some 100,000 clones, under 95% of them singletons. The chain employs TRBV7-8 and TRBJ2-2; D remains ambiguous. The material sequenced was CD8+ T cells sorted from blood. The clonotype originates from a human donor in good health. The CDR3 here is CASSSIGELFF. CDR3 DNA sequence: TGTGCCAGCAGCTCAATCGGGGAGCTGTTTTTT.